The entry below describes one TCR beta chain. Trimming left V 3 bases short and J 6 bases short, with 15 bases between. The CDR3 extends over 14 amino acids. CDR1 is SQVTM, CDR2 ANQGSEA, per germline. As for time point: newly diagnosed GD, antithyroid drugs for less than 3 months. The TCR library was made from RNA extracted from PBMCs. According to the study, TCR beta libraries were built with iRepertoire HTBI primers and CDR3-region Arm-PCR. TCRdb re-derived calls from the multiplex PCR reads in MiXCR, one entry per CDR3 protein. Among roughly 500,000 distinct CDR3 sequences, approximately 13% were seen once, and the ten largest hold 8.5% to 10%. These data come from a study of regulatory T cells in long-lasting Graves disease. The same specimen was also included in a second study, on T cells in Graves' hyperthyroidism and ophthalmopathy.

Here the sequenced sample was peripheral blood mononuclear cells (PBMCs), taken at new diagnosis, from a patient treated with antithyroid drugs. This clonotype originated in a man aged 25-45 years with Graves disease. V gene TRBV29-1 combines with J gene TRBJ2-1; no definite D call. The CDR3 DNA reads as TGCAGCGTTGAGGTCAGCGAATCAATCAATGAGCAGTTCTTC. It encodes CSVEVSESINEQFF.